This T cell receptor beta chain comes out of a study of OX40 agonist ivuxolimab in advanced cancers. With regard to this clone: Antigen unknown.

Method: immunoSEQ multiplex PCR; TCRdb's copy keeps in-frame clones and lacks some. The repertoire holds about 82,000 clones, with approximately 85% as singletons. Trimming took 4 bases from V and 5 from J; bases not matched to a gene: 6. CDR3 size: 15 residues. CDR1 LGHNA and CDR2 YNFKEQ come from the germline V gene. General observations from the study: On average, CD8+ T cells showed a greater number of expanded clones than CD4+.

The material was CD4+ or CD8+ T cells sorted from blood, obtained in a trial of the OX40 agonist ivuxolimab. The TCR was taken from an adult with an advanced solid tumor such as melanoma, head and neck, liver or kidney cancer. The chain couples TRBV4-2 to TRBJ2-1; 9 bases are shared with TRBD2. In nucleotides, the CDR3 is TGTGCCAGCAGCCCGGGACTAGCCAGCGACAATGAGCAGTTCTTC. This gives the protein CASSPGLASDNEQFF.